Shown below are 2 T cell receptor beta chains from a single sample sequenced in a study of blood T cells in healthy people across ages. Through a sample-barcoded 5' primer and a J-beta primer mix, a second PCR was run for roughly 6 to 11 cycles. One entry per CDR3 protein, called by TCRdb with MiXCR from the 5' RACE reads. The sample includes about a million distinct CDR3 sequences, roughly 52% of them seen just once. Specimen: blood. Receptor source: a man younger than 45 in good health.

This clonotype was detected a few times. The genes are TRBV12-3 or TRBV12-4 and TRBJ2-2; D gene uncertain. Trimming took off 4 bases at V and 7 bases at J, with 19 bases between the two ends. The CDR3 extends over 16 amino acids. In nucleotides, the CDR3 is TGTGCCAGCAGTTCACAAGCATGGCCCCGGATCGGGGAGCTGTTTTTT. Amino acids: CASSSQAWPRIGELFF.

The chain combines TRBV3-1 with TRBJ2-5, with D perhaps TRBD2 (6 bases). V dropped 0 bases and J dropped 11 bases, with 19 bases sitting between them. This CDR3 has 15 residues. Germline V gives CDR1 LGHDT, CDR2 YNNKEL (reference sequence). The CDR3 spells CASSQDSSGYNEQYF. The CDR3 DNA is TGTGCCAGCAGCCAAGATAGTAGCGGATACAATGAGCAGTACTTC.